This record looks at one T cell receptor (beta chain) sequence and its context. As yet, its antigen is unknown. This may be a read error: a much more frequent sequence differs by one nucleotide. The data originate from a study of regulatory T cells in long-lasting Graves disease. General study points: Persistent patients had more shared public clonotypes (roughly 2,500) than new patients (approximately 970). Because few samples were included, accuracy may have been lower.

Assembly of TCR beta libraries relied on iRepertoire HTBI primers together with Arm-PCR of CDR3 regions. Per the study methods: Detected in the samples were over 55 TRBV and about 15 TRBJ segments. TCRdb used MiXCR to reprocess the multiplex PCR reads, holding one entry per CDR3 protein. The V and J calls and clone size come from TCRdb's table, not from the authors' own analysis. The table lists more than 450,000 distinct CDR3 sequences, about 12% of them singletons. The germline V gene encodes CDR1 SGHTA and CDR2 FQGNSA. V was cut by 6 bases and J by 1 base, with 12 bases left in between. The CDR3 is made up of 14 amino acids. Described time point: newly diagnosed GD, antithyroid drugs for less than 3 months. The TCR library was made from RNA extracted from PBMCs. The sample was also linked to a second study, of T cells in Graves' hyperthyroidism and ophthalmopathy. Turning to that study: A set of HTBI primers served as the primers for a first-round RT-PCR of the TCR CDR3.

The sequences come from peripheral blood mononuclear cells (PBMCs), collected at new diagnosis, from a patient treated with antithyroid drugs. The chain links TRBV7-2 to TRBJ2-5, with D unclear. The receptor's source is a woman between 25 and 40 years old with Graves disease. As DNA, the CDR3 is TGTGCCAGCAGTCTGGTATGGAGCCAAGAGACCCAGTACTTC. It codes for CASSLVWSQETQYF.